Described below is a single TCR beta chain sequence and its context. Between the trimmed V and J ends, which lost 1 base and 11 bases, there was a span of 14 bases. Per the germline V gene, CDR1 is LGHDT and CDR2 is YNNKEL (reference sequence). The CDR3 length is 13 residues. Repertoires were generated with immunoSEQ multiplex PCR, while TCRdb's copy carries only in-frame clones and drops some. Here the sample spans roughly 88,000 clones, roughly nine tenths being singletons. The data stem from a study of control samples from healthy donors and cancer patients. This TCR came from a woman in her 30s in good health. The sequencing input was blood. The chain has TRBV3-1 (or the pseudogene TRBV3-2) and TRBJ1-1; no firm D call. CDR3 sequence reads: CASSQGAGPRAFF. The CDR3 DNA sequence: TGTGCCAGCAGCCAAGGAGCCGGGCCTCGGGCTTTCTTT.